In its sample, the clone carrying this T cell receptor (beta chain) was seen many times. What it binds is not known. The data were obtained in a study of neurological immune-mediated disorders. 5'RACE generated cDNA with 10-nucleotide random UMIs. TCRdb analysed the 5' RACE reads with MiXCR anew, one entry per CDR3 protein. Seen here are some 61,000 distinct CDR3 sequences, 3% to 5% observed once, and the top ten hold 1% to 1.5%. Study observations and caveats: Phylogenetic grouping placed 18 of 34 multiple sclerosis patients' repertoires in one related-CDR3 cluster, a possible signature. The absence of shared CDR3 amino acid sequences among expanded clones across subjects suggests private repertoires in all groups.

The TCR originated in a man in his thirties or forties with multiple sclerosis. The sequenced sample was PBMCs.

The CDR3 sequence is CASSLEPQGVRDTQYF. CDR3 DNA sequence: TGCGCCAGCAGCTTGGAACCTCAGGGGGTACGAGATACGCAGTATTTT. The rearrangement joins TRBV5-1 to TRBJ2-3; 7 bases are shared with TRBD1. Trimming cost V 0 bases and J 5 bases; bases outside gene matches: 9. This CDR3 is built from 16 residues. Germline values: CDR1 SGHRS, CDR2 YFSETQ.